The 11 T cell receptor beta chains below come from one sample, sequenced in a study of brain T cells in children with intractable seizures. The data were produced by immunoSEQ multiplex PCR, yet TCRdb's version contains in-frame clones alone and is incomplete. In the table there are 110,000 or so clones, 90% to 95% of which are singletons. The sample in question was peripheral blood, obtained at surgery. The receptors here all came from a boy younger than two with hemimegalencephaly and intractable seizures.

The chain recombines TRBV5-6 with TRBJ2-4, with D unresolved. This CDR3 has 13 amino acids. The V and J ends lost 0 bases and 9 bases respectively, with 10 bases between them. Germline V CDR1 and CDR2: SGHDT, YYEEEE. CDR3 nucleotides: TGTGCCAGCAGCTTGGTCCCGGACGGCATTCAGTACTTC. Encoded protein: CASSLVPDGIQYF.

Here the CDR3 DNA reads TGTGCCAGCAGTTTTGGGCGGATGTACGAGCAGTACTTC. Its translation is CASSFGRMYEQYF. V is TRBV27 and J is TRBJ2-7; D uncertain. There are 13 residues in the CDR3. CDR1 MNHEY and CDR2 SMNVEV come from the germline V gene (reference sequence). Trimming took off 3 bases at V and 4 bases at J, with 10 bases between the two ends.

V and J are TRBV9 and TRBJ2-1, with 8 bases identical to TRBD2. Trimming at V came to 0 bases and at J to 6 bases, leaving 2 bases not matched to a gene. The CDR3 has 14 residues. Germline assignment: CDR1 SGDLS and CDR2 YYNGEE. CDR3 nucleotide sequence: TGTGCCAGCAGCGTAGCTAGCGGGCCCAATGAGCAGTTCTTC. Its protein is CASSVASGPNEQFF.

V and J are TRBV7-7 and TRBJ1-5; 10 nucleotides align to TRBD1. Trimming removed 5 bases from V and 7 bases from J; junction bases left unmatched: 8. In germline, CDR1 is SSHAT, CDR2 FNYEAQ (reference sequence). This CDR3 comprises 15 residues. The CDR3 protein is CASSPGTGDRQPQHF. The DNA of the CDR3 is TGTGCCAGCAGCCCTGGGACAGGGGATAGACAGCCCCAGCATTTT.

Written as DNA, the CDR3 is TGTGCCAGCAGTAGTCTAGCGGGGGCCTACGAGCAGTACTTC. The encoded protein is CASSSLAGAYEQYF. The rearrangement links TRBV6-5 to TRBJ2-7, with 10 nucleotides matching TRBD2. The CDR3 consists of 14 residues. Per the germline V gene, CDR1 is MNHEY and CDR2 is SVGAGI. V lost 5 bases and J lost 2; bases outside the gene matches: 3.

The chain employs TRBV18 and TRBJ2-7; unclear D gene. CDR1 and CDR2 (germline): KGHSH, LQKENI. Trimming took off 3 bases at V and 0 bases at J, with 6 bases between the two ends. The length of the CDR3 is 13 residues. The CDR3 loop reads CASSPGPSYEQYF. CDR3 sequence (DNA): TGTGCCAGCTCACCTGGGCCCTCCTACGAGCAGTACTTC.

V is TRBV24-1 and J is TRBJ2-2; weak D call: TRBD2 (6 bases). The CDR3 has 14 residues. Trimming took 4 bases from V and 6 from J, leaving 11 bases between them. Per germline, CDR1 KGHDR and CDR2 SFDVKD. CDR3 DNA: TGTGCCACCAGTGACCTGGGGGGAGCCGGGGAGCTGTTTTTT. Protein: CATSDLGGAGELFF.

CDR3 region: CACTFFGQSNQPQHF. CDR3 DNA: TGTGCCTGCACCTTTTTTGGACAGTCTAATCAGCCCCAGCATTTT. This rearrangement joins TRBV2 to TRBJ1-5, with a possible D match to TRBD1 (6 bases). There are 15 residues in the CDR3. The V gene lost 11 bases and the J gene lost 4 bases, with 21 bases spanning the gap. Germline CDR1 is SNHLY and CDR2 is FYNNEI.

This clone was recorded only once. The V gene is TRBV3-1 (or the pseudogene TRBV3-2), the J gene TRBJ1-2, with a tentative D call TRBD1 (6 bases). The length of the CDR3 is 15 residues. Deletions cut 1 base from V and 3 bases from J, with 12 bases between. Germline V gene sequence: CDR1 LGHDT, CDR2 YNNKEL (reference sequence). In nucleotides, the CDR3 is TGTGCCAGCAGCCAAGTTTCAGGGGCCTACTATGGCTACACCTTC. Translated, it gives CASSQVSGAYYGYTF.

This rearrangement joins TRBV15 to TRBJ2-5, with 7 bases identical to TRBD1. With V trimmed by 3 bases and J by 0 bases, 1 base remained unmatched. CDR1 is LNHNV, CDR2 YYDKDF, per germline (reference sequence). CDR3 length equals 14 residues. The CDR3 coding sequence is TGTGCCACCAGCAGGGGGACAGACCAAGAGACCCAGTACTTC. Amino acids: CATSRGTDQETQYF.

The gene calls are TRBV5-8 and TRBJ1-1, with a tentative D call TRBD1 (6 bases). The CDR3 sequence is 17 residues long. Germline V gene data show CDR1 as SGHTS and CDR2 as YDEGEE. V lost 4 bases and J 0 bases, leaving 19 bases between the germline ends. CDR3 sequence reads: CASSLAHYRELNTEAFF. The CDR3 bases are TGTGCCAGCAGCCTGGCCCACTACAGGGAGCTGAACACTGAAGCTTTCTTT. Filled out from reference TRBV5-8 and TRBJ1-1, the complete variable domain reads EAGVTQSPTHLIKTRGQQATLRCSPISGHTSVYWYQQALGLGLQFLLWYDEGEERNRGNFPPRFSGRQFPNYSSELNVNALELEDSALYLCASSLAHYRELNTEAFFGQGTRLTVV.